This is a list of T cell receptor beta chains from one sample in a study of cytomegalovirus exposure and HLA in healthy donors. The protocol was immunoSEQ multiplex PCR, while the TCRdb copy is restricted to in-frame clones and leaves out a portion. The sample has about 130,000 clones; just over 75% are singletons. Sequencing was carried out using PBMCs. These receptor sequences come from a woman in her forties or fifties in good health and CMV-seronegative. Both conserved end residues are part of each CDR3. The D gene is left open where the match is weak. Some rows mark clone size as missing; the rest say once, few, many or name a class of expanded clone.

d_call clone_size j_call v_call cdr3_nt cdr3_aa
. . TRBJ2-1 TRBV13 TGTGCCAGCAGCATTACAGGTTACAATGAGCAGTTCTTC CASSITGYNEQFF
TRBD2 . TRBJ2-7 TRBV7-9 TGTGCCAGCAGAGGGACTAGCGGGGACTACGAGCAGTACTTC CASRGTSGDYEQYF
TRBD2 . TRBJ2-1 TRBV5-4 TGTGCCAGCAGCGGAAATCTAGCGGGAGGCTACAATGAGCAGTTCTTC CASSGNLAGGYNEQFF
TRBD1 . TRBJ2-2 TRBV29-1 TGCAGCGTAGCCGGGACAGGGTCCGGGGAGCTGTTTTTT CSVAGTGSGELFF
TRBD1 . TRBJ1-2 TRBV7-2 TGTGCCAGCAGCTTGGACAGGCCAAACTATGGCTACACCTTC CASSLDRPNYGYTF
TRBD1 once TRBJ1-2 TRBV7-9 TGTGCCAGCAGCTTAGGGACAGGGGGCAACTATGGCTACACCTTC CASSLGTGGNYGYTF
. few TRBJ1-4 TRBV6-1 TGTGCCAGCAGCGGGAGGGGGAATGAAAAACTGTTTTTT CASSGRGNEKLFF
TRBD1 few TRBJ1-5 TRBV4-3 TGCGCCAGCAGCCAAGAAGTAGTAGGGACAGGGGGTCCCAATCAGCCCCAGCATTTT CASSQEVVGTGGPNQPQHF
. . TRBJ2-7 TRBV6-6 TGTGCCAGCTTCTATCAGGGGGGCTCCTACGAGCAGTACTTC CASFYQGGSYEQYF
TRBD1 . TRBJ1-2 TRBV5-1 TGCGCCAGCAGCTTACATACAGGGGACTATGGCTACACCTTC CASSLHTGDYGYTF
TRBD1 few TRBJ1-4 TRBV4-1 TGCGCCAGCAGCCCCGGACAGGGACGAGAAAAACTGTTTTTT CASSPGQGREKLFF
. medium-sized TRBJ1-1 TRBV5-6 TGTGCCAGCAGCTTCCGGTACACGGGCACTGAAGCTTTCTTT CASSFRYTGTEAFF
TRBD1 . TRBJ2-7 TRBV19 TGTGCCAGTAGTAAAGAAGGGACAGGGTCCTCCTACGAGCAGTACTTC CASSKEGTGSSYEQYF
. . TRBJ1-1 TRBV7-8 TGTGCCAGCAGCCCGGGGGGGGTGGTAAACACTGAAGCTTTCTTT CASSPGGVVNTEAFF
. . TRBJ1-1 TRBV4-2 TGTGCCAGCAGCCGACAGGCCTTTGAAGCTTTCTTT CASSRQAFEAFF
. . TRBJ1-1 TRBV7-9 TGTGCCAGCAGCGCGAGGGTAGGAGGGGCCACTGAAGCTTTCTTT CASSARVGGATEAFF
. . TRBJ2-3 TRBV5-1 TGCGCCAGCAGCTACGTCGGTGGTCGCACAGATACGCAGTATTTT CASSYVGGRTDTQYF
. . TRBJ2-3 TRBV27 TGTGCCAGCAGTTTACAAACCTACAGGCCCACTAGCACAGATACGCAGTATTTT CASSLQTYRPTSTDTQYF
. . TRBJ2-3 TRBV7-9 TGTGCCAGCAGCTTAGCGCAGGGGTACTCGAGGGATACGCAGTATTTT CASSLAQGYSRDTQYF
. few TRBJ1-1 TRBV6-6 TGTGCCAGCAGCTATGCCGGGGGGGCAACGGCTGAAGCTTTCTTT CASSYAGGATAEAFF
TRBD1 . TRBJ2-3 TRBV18 TGTGCCAGCTCACCTCGACAGGGTGGCACAGATACGCAGTATTTT CASSPRQGGTDTQYF
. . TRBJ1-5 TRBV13 TGTGCCAACGCCGTGCAGTATGGAGTTAATCAGCCCCAGCATTTT CANAVQYGVNQPQHF
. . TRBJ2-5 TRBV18 TGTGCCAGCGCCCAGGGTTACCAAGAGACCCAGTACTTC CASAQGYQETQYF
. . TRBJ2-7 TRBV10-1 TGCGCCAGCAGTGAGTCCCGAGTCAACTACGAGCAGTACTTC CASSESRVNYEQYF
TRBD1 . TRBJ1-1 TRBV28 TGTGCCAGCAGTTTGAGTTTAGGACAGGGTGTATTCTTT CASSLSLGQGVFF
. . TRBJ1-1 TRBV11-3 TGTGCCAGCAGCCCATTCTCAGGAGGGCCGAACACTGAAGCTTTCTTT CASSPFSGGPNTEAFF
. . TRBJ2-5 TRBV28 TGTGCCAGCAGTTCCCCTCAGACCCAGTACTTC CASSSPQTQYF
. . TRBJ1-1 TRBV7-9 TGTGCCAGCAGCCCCTCTATTGAAGCTTTCTTT CASSPSIEAFF
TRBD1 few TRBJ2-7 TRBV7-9 TGTGCCAGCAGTCTTCGGCCAAAGGACAGGGGGCCTGTACACGAGCAGTACTTC CASSLRPKDRGPVHEQYF
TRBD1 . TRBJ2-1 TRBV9 TGTGCCAGCAGCTACCGACAGGGGGTTTTGAATGAGCAGTTCTTC CASSYRQGVLNEQFF
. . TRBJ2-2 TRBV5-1 TGCGCCAGCAGCTTGACAGGGAACACCGGGGAGCTGTTTTTT CASSLTGNTGELFF
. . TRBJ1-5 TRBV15 TGTGCCACCAGCCGGGAGAATCAGCCCCAGCATTTT CATSRENQPQHF
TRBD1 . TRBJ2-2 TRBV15 TGTGCCACCAGCAGCACGTCGACAGGGGTCGGCGGGGAGCTGTTTTTT CATSSTSTGVGGELFF
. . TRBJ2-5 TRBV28 TGTGCCAGCAGCTGGGGCAGGGTGATCGAGACCCAGTACTTC CASSWGRVIETQYF
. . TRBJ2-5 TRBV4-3 TGCGCCAGCAGTCTGGAGGGAGTCCAAGAGACCCAGTACTTC CASSLEGVQETQYF
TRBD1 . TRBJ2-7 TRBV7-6 TGTGCCAGCAGCTCGCTGACAGGGGGCTACGAGCAGTACTTC CASSSLTGGYEQYF
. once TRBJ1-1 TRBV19 TGTGCCGCCGCGGGGGGGGGCGCCAAGACTGGAGCTTTCTTT CAAAGGGAKTGAFF
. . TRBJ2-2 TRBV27 TGTGCCAGCAGCCCCGGGAGCCGTTTAGGCACCGGGGAGCTGTTTTTT CASSPGSRLGTGELFF
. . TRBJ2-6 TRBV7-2 TGTGCCAGCAGCTTGACCGGAGGGCCCCCCTCTGGGGCCAACGTCCTGACTTTC CASSLTGGPPSGANVLTF
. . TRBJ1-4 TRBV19 TGTGCCAGTAGTATGGCCCGGGACAACGAAAAACTGTTTTTT CASSMARDNEKLFF
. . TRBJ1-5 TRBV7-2 TGTGCCAGCAGCTTAAAACTTAGCAATCAGCCCCAGCATTTT CASSLKLSNQPQHF
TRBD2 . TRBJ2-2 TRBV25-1 TGTGCCAGCAGCGGTCTGGGAGGGGCAAACACCGGGGAGCTGTTTTTT CASSGLGGANTGELFF
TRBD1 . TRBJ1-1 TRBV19 TGTGCCAGTAGTATAAGTCGAAGTCTGCAGGGGGAAGCTGAAGCTTTCTTT CASSISRSLQGEAEAFF
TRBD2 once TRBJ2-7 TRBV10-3 TGTGCCATCAGTCTCGGGGGGGGATACGAGCAGTACTTC CAISLGGGYEQYF
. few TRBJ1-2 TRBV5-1 TGCGCCAGCAGCTGGTCCAGTGGACACTACTATGGCTACACCTTC CASSWSSGHYYGYTF
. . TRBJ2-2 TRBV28 TGTGCCAGCACCGGGGTAGAGGTCCGGAGCGGGGAGCTGTTTTTT CASTGVEVRSGELFF
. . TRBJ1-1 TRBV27 TGTGCCAGCAGTCCACCTACCGGCGGGGGGCAAGCTTTCTTT CASSPPTGGGQAFF
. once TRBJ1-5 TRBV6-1 TGTGCCAGCAGTGAACCCGCCGGGGGGGTAGGCAATCAGCCCCAGCATTTT CASSEPAGGVGNQPQHF
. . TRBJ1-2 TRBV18 TGTGCCAGCTCACCAGAGGCACGGGGCTACACCTTC CASSPEARGYTF